This T cell receptor (beta chain) was sequenced during a study of response to subunit inactivated influenza vaccine. General study findings and limits: Authors suggested seasonal influenza vaccinations each recruit few new T cells.

As to this clonotype: What it recognizes is unknown.

The CDR3 length is 17 residues. In germline, CDR1 is SGHAT, CDR2 FQNNGV. The V and J ends lost 1 base and 1 base respectively, with 16 bases between them. TCRdb recomputed calls from the RT-PCR reads with MiXCR, one row per CDR3 protein. This table holds 750,000 to 850,000 distinct CDR3 sequences, around 20% found once. This chain uses TRBV11-2 with TRBJ2-5; D perhaps matches TRBD2 (6 bases). This specimen was PBMCs from blood, taken more than 4 days after vaccination. This TCR came from a man between 50 and 59 years old who received an inactivated influenza vaccine. The CDR3 bases are TGTGCCAGCAGCTTAGGGTTCGCGGGGCAACTCCAAGAGACCCAGTACTTC. Translating gives CASSLGFAGQLQETQYF.